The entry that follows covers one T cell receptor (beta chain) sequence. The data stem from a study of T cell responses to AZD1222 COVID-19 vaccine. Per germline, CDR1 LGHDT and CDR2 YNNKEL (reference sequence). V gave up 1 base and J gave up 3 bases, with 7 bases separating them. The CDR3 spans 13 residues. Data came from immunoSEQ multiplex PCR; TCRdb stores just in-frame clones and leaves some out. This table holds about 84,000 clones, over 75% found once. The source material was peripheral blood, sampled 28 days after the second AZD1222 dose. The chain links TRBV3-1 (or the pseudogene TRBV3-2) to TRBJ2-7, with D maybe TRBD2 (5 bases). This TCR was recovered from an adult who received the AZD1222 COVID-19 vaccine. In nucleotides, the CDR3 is TGTGCCAGCAGCCAAGGACGGGACTACGAGCAGTACTTC. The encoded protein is CASSQGRDYEQYF.